This TCR beta chain emerged from a study of shared clonotypes between healthy human individuals. In the naive CD8 group, cells lacked CD45RO and were positively selected for CCR7, so terminally differentiated effector memory CD45RA+ cells were left out. From germline, CDR1 is GTSNPN and CDR2 SVGIG (reference sequence). Trimming cost V 0 bases and J 1 base, with 9 bases left between them. This CDR3 has 14 residues. Under the authors' procedure: Junction-only sequences produced by ImmunoSEQ had no quality scores, so filtering differed. Data came from immunoSEQ multiplex PCR; TCRdb stores just in-frame clones and leaves some out. The V and J calls and clone size are taken from that table; D and trimming were inferred from the DNA. The sample includes 1.5 million to 2.5 million clones, 85% to 95% of them seen just once.

The receptor was isolated from a man in his late teens or twenties in good health. What was sequenced was naive CD8+ T cells sorted from blood. The V gene is TRBV30, the J gene TRBJ1-2; TRBD1 might be the D (5 bases). In nucleotides, the CDR3 is TGTGCCTGGAGTGTACAGGCCTTTAACTATGGCTACACCTTC. This translates into CAWSVQAFNYGYTF.